The 13 T cell receptor beta chains reported below all come from one sample, sequenced in a study of a mutant IDH1 vaccine in newly diagnosed glioma (dated by TCRdb to about 2021). Their antigen targets remain unknown. The sample's time point, from its label and the paper: week 23, last vaccination. Each vaccine dose was 300 ug of a 20-mer mutant IDH1 peptide in Montanide, given subcutaneously with topical imiquimod. Libraries were prepared through the immunoSEQ multiplex PCR assay. Held by TCRdb, this immuneACCESS table contains in-frame sequences only and omits some clones. Under half of the omission traces to an unresolved V gene where checked; the cause of the rest is unknown. A total of approximately 41,000 clones appear in this sample, approximately 90% of them only once. Jointly, the top ten make up 3% to 4% of the sample. Sequenced material: PBMCs, taken from a glioma patient whose treatment included an IDH1 peptide vaccine. These receptors all stem from a middle-aged man with glioma.

This clone is a singleton in its sample. This chain connects TRBV10-3 to TRBJ1-5; D uncertain. Deletions cut 3 bases from V and 0 bases from J, with 9 bases between. Germline V gene lookup returns CDR1 ENHRY and CDR2 SYGVKD. The CDR3 runs to 15 residues. This CDR3 is CAISEKEYSNQPQHF. As DNA, the CDR3 is TGTGCCATCAGTGAAAAAGAATATAGCAATCAGCCCCAGCATTTT.

This chain connects TRBV10-3 to TRBJ2-2, with D possibly being TRBD2 (6 bases). Germline-derived CDR1 and CDR2 are ENHRY and SYGVKD. The CDR3 extends over 15 amino acids. Trimming removed 4 bases from V and 7 bases from J, with 16 bases in between. The CDR3 sequence: CAISGPGLPGGELFF. The CDR3 DNA reads as TGTGCCATCAGTGGGCCGGGACTGCCTGGCGGGGAGCTGTTTTTT.

The chain links TRBV2 to TRBJ1-5, with TRBD1 matching over 7 bases. This CDR3 comprises 13 residues. The V segment lost 5 bases and the J segment 7 bases; nucleotides outside the gene matches: 5. CDR1 and CDR2 from the germline V gene are SNHLY and FYNNEI. CDR3: CASSTGQVQPQHF. The CDR3 nucleotides are TGTGCCAGCAGTACCGGACAGGTCCAGCCCCAGCATTTT.

The V and J genes are TRBV25-1 and TRBJ1-1, with D maybe TRBD1 (5 bases). The germline gives CDR1 MGHDK, CDR2 SYGVNS. V lost 8 bases to trimming and J lost 0 bases, with 13 bases between them. The CDR3 is made up of 14 amino acids. The CDR3 sequence: CASSKAGMNTEAFF. In DNA form, the CDR3 reads TGTGCCAGCTCCAAGGCAGGGATGAACACTGAAGCTTTCTTT. Full variable domain (outside the CDR3, taken from reference TRBV25-1 and TRBJ1-1): EADIYQTPRYLVIGTGKKITLECSQTMGHDKMYWYQQDPGMELHLIHYSYGVNSTEKGDLSSESTVSRIRTEHFPLTLESARPSHTSQYLCASSKAGMNTEAFFGQGTRLTVV.

V gene TRBV9 combines with J gene TRBJ2-5, with unresolved D. Germline V CDR1 and CDR2: SGDLS, YYNGEE. The CDR3 extends over 14 amino acids. The V end was cut by 4 bases, the J end by 5 bases, with 15 bases between. This chain's CDR3 is CASSSGITRETQYF. The CDR3 nucleotides are TGTGCCAGCAGCTCCGGCATTACGAGGGAGACCCAGTACTTC.

V and J are TRBV6-1 and TRBJ1-4; no clear D. Trimming pared 2 bases from V and 9 bases from J, leaving 16 bases between. CDR1 is MNHNS, CDR2 SASEGT, per germline. This CDR3 spans 15 amino acids. This chain's CDR3 is CASSESAVRSQKLFF. The CDR3 DNA reads as TGTGCCAGCAGTGAATCGGCCGTCCGGTCCCAAAAACTGTTTTTT.

The rearrangement uses TRBV18 and TRBJ2-5; D is ambiguous. Deletions cut 5 bases from V and 2 bases from J, with 9 bases between. CDR1 KGHSH and CDR2 LQKENI come from the germline V gene. The CDR3 totals 13 residues. Here the CDR3 DNA reads TGTGCCAGCTCAATAGGTTTACAAGAGACCCAGTACTTC. It codes for CASSIGLQETQYF.

This rearrangement joins TRBV6-5 to TRBJ2-5; 9 nucleotides line up with TRBD2. The CDR3 loop spans 15 amino acids. J was trimmed by 2 bases and V by 3 bases; bases with no gene match: 4. CDR1 and CDR2 from the germline V gene are MNHEY and SVGAGI. CDR3 amino acids: CASSYKRGVQETQYF. The CDR3, as DNA: TGTGCCAGCAGTTATAAGCGGGGGGTACAAGAGACCCAGTACTTC.

The rearrangement uses TRBV11-2 and TRBJ1-2; 8 bases line up with TRBD1. There are 16 residues in the CDR3. The V gene's germline CDR1 is SGHAT and CDR2 FQNNGV. After removal of 5 bases from V and 2 bases from J, the junction contained 10 bases not matched to a gene. The CDR3 nucleotides are TGTGCCAGCAGCCTAGGGGGGACAGGCCTGAACTATGGCTACACCTTC. It encodes CASSLGGTGLNYGYTF.

There are a few counts of this clone. V is TRBV5-6 and J is TRBJ1-1; 8 positions agree with TRBD1. V shed 0 bases, J shed 5 bases, and the junction held 3 bases outside the gene matches. The length of the CDR3 is 14 residues. Germline values: CDR1 SGHDT, CDR2 YYEEEE. This chain's CDR3 is CASSLGTGTTEAFF. For the CDR3, the DNA is TGTGCCAGCAGCTTGGGGACAGGGACTACTGAAGCTTTCTTT.

This sequence joins TRBV7-9 and TRBJ2-3, with TRBD1 as a possible D gene (5 bases). Trimming stripped 5 bases from V and 0 bases from J, with 12 bases between. This CDR3 spans 15 amino acids. Germline V gives CDR1 SEHNR, CDR2 FQNEAQ (reference sequence). CDR3 DNA: TGTGCCAGCAGCCAGCAGGGCACTAGCACAGATACGCAGTATTTT. Its translation is CASSQQGTSTDTQYF.

The chain couples TRBV19 to TRBJ2-2; 10 bases are a match to TRBD2. Germline loops: CDR1 LNHDA, CDR2 SQIVND (reference sequence). This CDR3 spans 15 amino acids. The V and J ends lost 9 bases and 4 bases, in that order; junction bases with no gene match: 8. For the CDR3, the DNA is TGTGCCAGCCGGCCTAGCGGGAGCTTCACCGGGGAGCTGTTTTTT. Translated, it gives CASRPSGSFTGELFF.

The chain has TRBV13 and TRBJ2-7; 13 bases match TRBD2. Looked up from germline, CDR1 is PRHDT and CDR2 is FYEKMQ (reference sequence). J lost 9 bases, V lost 0 bases, and 8 bases had no gene match. This CDR3 has 16 amino acids. For the CDR3, the DNA is TGTGCCAGCAGCTTAGGACGGACTAGCGGGAGACCCGGGCAGTACTTC. Protein sequence: CASSLGRTSGRPGQYF.